The clone carrying this T cell receptor (beta chain) was counted a single time. The target antigen is unknown. Researchers ran the PCR with 60 Vbeta and 13 Jbeta primers. The protocol was immunoSEQ multiplex PCR, while the TCRdb copy is restricted to in-frame clones and leaves out a portion. The sample records over 200,000 clones, more than 75% being singletons. The data stem from a study of cytomegalovirus exposure and HLA in healthy donors. Study findings and constraints: An analysis done earlier found most TCR beta V segments productive about 87% or about 30% of the time.

This sequence originates from a human donor in good health. Sequencing input: PBMCs.

CDR3: CASSLYSKVDVYF. The CDR3 DNA reads TGTGCCAGCAGCTTATACAGTAAGGTGGATGTGTACTTC. This chain links TRBV11-2 with TRBJ2-7; no reliable D call. This CDR3 region has 13 residues. Germline V lookup: CDR1 SGHAT, CDR2 FQNNGV. The V end lost 2 bases, the J end lost 12 bases, and 17 bases lay between the germline ends.